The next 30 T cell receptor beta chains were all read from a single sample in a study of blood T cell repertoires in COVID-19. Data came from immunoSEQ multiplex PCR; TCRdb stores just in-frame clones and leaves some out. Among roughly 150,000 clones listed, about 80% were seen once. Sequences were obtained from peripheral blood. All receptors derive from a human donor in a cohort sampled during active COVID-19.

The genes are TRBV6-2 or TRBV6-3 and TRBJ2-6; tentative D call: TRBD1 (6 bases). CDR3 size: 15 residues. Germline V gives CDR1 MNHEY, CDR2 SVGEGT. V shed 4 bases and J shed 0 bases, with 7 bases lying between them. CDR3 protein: CASSLGGSGANVLTF. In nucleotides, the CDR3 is TGTGCCAGCAGTTTAGGGGGCTCTGGGGCCAACGTCCTGACTTTC.

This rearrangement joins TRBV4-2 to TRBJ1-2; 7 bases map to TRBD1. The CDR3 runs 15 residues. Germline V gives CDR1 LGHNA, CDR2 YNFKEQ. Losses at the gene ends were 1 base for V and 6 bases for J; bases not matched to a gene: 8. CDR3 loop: CASSQVLRGRNGYTF. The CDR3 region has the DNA TGTGCCAGCAGCCAAGTTTTAAGGGGGCGAAATGGCTACACCTTC.

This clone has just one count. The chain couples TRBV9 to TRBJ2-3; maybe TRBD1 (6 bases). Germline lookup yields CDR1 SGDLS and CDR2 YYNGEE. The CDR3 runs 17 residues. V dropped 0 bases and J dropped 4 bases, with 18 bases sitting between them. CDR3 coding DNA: TGTGCCAGCAGCGTAGGTCCAGGGGAATATCGGGCAGATACGCAGTATTTT. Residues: CASSVGPGEYRADTQYF.

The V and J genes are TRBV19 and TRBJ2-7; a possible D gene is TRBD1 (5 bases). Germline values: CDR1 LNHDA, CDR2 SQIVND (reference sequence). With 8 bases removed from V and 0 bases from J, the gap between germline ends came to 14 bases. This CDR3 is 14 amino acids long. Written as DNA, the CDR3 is TGTGCCAGTGCCGACAGAAATCCCTCCTACGAGCAGTACTTC. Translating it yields CASADRNPSYEQYF.

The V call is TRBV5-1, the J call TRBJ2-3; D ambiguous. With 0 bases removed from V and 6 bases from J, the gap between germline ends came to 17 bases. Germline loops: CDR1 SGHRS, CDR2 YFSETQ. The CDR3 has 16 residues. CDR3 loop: CASSLDRPGLSDTQYF. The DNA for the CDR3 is TGCGCCAGCAGCTTGGATAGGCCTGGGCTGAGCGATACGCAGTATTTT.

CDR3 loop: CASSQQGFNGYTF. CDR3 in DNA: TGTGCCAGCAGCCAACAGGGGTTTAATGGCTACACCTTC. The rearrangement links TRBV7-6 to TRBJ1-2; 7 nucleotides line up with TRBD1. V was pared by 5 bases and J by 6 bases, with 6 bases of the junction left unmatched. Per the germline V gene, CDR1 is SGHVS and CDR2 is FNYEAQ. The CDR3 has 13 residues.

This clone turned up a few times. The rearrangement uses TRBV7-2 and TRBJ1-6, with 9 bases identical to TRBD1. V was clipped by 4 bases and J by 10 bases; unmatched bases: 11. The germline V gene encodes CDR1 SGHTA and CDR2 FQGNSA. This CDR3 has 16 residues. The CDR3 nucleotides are TGTGCCAGCAGCTCTGTTTACGGGACAGGGTTATCACCCCTCCACTTT. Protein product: CASSSVYGTGLSPLHF.

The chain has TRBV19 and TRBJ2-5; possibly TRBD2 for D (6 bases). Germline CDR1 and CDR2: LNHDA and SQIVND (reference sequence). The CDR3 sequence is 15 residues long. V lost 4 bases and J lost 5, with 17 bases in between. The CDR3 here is CASSNGLGRGETQYF. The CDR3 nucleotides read TGTGCCAGTAGTAACGGCCTAGGGCGGGGTGAGACCCAGTACTTC.

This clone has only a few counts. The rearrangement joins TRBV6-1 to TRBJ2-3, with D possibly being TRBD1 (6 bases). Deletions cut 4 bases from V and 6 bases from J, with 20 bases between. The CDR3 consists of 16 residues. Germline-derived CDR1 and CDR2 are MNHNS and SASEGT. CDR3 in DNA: TGTGCCAGCAGTGTGGATCCTAGTGGGGGCAGGGATACGCAGTATTTT. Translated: CASSVDPSGGRDTQYF.

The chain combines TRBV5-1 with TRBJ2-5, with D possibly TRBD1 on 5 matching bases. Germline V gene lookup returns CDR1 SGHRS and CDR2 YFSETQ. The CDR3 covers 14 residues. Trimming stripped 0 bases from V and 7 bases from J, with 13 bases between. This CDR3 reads CASSLATALSTQYF. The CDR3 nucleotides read TGCGCCAGCAGCTTGGCGACAGCCCTATCGACCCAGTACTTC.

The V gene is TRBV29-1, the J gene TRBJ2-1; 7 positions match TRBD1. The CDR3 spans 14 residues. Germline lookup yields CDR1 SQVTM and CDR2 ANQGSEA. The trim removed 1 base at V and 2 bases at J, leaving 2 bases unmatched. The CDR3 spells CSVEGQGAYNEQFF. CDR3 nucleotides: TGCAGCGTTGAAGGGCAGGGGGCCTACAATGAGCAGTTCTTC.

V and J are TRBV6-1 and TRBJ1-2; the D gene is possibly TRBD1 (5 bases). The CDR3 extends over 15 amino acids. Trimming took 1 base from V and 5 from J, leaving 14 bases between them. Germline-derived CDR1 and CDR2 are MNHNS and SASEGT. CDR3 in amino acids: CASSEERGTMYGYTF. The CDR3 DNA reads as TGTGCCAGCAGTGAAGAAAGGGGCACGATGTATGGCTACACCTTC.

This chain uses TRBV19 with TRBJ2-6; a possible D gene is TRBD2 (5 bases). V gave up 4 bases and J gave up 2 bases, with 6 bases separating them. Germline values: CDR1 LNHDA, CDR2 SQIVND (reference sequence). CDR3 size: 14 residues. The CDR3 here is CASSRGTGANVLTF. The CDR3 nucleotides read TGTGCCAGTAGTAGAGGGACTGGGGCCAACGTCCTGACTTTC. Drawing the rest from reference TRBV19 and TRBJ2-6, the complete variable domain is DGGITQSPKYLFRKEGQNVTLSCEQNLNHDAMYWYRQDPGQGLRLIYYSQIVNDFQKGDIAEGYSVSREKKESFPLTVTSAQKNPTAFYLCASSRGTGANVLTFGAGSRLTVL.

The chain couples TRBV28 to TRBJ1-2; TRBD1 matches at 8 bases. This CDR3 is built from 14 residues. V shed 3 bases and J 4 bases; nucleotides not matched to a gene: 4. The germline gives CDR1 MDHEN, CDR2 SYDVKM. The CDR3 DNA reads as TGTGCCAGCAGTTTCTGGGACAGGAGCTATGGCTACACCTTC. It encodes CASSFWDRSYGYTF.

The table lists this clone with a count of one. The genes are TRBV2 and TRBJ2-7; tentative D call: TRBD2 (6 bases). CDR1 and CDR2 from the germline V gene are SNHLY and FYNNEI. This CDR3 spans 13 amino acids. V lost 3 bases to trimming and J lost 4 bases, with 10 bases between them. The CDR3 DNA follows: TGTGCCAGCAGTGATACCGGGAGATACGAGCAGTACTTC. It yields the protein CASSDTGRYEQYF.

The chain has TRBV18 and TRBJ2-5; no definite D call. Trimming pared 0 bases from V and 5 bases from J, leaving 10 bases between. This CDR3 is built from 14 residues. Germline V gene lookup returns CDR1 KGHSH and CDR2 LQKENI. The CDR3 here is CASSPPSKTETQYF. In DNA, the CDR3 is TGTGCCAGCTCACCACCCTCTAAAACCGAGACCCAGTACTTC.

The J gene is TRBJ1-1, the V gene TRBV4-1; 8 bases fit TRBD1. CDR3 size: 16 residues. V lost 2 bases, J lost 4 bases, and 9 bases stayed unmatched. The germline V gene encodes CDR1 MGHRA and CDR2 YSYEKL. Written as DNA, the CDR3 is TGCGCCAGCAGCCAACCTAAGGACAGGGCGGGCACTGAAGCTTTCTTT. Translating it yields CASSQPKDRAGTEAFF.

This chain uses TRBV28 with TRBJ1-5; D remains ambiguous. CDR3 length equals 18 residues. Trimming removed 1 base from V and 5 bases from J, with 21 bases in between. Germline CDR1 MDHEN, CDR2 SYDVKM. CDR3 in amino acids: CASSLSPFREGGHQPQHF. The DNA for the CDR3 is TGTGCCAGCAGTTTATCCCCCTTCCGGGAGGGAGGGCATCAGCCCCAGCATTTT.

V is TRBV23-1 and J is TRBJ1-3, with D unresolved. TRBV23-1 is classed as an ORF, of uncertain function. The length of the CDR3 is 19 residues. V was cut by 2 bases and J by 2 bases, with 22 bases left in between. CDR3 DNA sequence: TGCGCCAGCAGTCAAACCCCCCTACGAAAGTGCGTAACTGGAAACACCATATATTTT. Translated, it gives CASSQTPLRKCVTGNTIYF.

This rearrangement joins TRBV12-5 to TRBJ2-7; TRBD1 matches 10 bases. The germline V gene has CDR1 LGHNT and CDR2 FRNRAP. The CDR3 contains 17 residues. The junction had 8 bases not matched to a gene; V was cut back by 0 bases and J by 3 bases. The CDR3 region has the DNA TGTGCTAGTGGTTTGGTACTTTGGGACAGGGGACTCTACGAGCAGTACTTC. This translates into CASGLVLWDRGLYEQYF.

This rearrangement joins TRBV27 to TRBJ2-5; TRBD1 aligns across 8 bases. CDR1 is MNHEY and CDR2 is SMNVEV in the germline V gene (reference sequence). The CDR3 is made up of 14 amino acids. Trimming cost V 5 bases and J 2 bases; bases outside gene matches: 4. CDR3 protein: CASSHRGEQETQYF. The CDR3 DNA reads TGTGCCAGCAGTCACAGGGGGGAGCAAGAGACCCAGTACTTC.

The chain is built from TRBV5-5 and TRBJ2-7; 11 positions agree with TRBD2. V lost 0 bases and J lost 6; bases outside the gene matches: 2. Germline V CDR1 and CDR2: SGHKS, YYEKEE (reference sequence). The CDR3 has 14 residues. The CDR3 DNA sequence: TGTGCCAGCAGCTTGGGACTAGCGGGGCTCGAGCAGTACTTC. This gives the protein CASSLGLAGLEQYF. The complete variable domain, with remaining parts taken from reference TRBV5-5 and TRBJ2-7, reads DAGVTQSPTHLIKTRGQQVTLRCSPISGHKSVSWYQQVLGQGPQFIFQYYEKEERGRGNFPDRFSARQFPNYSSELNVNALLLGDSALYLCASSLGLAGLEQYFGPGTRLTVT.

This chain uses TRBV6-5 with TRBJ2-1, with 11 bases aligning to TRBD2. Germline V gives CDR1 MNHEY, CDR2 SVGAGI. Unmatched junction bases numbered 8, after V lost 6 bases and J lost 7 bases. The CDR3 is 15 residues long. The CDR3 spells CASRGTSGPGNEQFF. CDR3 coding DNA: TGTGCCAGCAGAGGGACTAGCGGCCCTGGGAATGAGCAGTTCTTC.

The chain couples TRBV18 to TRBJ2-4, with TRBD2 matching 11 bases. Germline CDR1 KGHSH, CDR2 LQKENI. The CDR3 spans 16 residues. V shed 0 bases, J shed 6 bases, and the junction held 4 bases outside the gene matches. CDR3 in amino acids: CASSPPFSGGANIQYF. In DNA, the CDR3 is TGTGCCAGCTCACCACCGTTTAGCGGGGGGGCAAACATTCAGTACTTC.

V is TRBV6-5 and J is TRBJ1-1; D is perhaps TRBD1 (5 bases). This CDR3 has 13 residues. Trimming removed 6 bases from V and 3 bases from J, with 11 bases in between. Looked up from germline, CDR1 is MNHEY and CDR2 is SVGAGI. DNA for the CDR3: TGTGCCAGCAGGGGGACGGGGGACACTGAAGCTTTCTTT. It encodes CASRGTGDTEAFF.

As DNA, the CDR3 is TGTGCCAGCAGTTCCCGACAGGTTTCAAGCTATAATTCACCCCTCCACTTT. Amino acids: CASSSRQVSSYNSPLHF. The rearrangement uses TRBV27 and TRBJ1-6, with D maybe TRBD1 (6 bases). Trimming cost V 4 bases and J 3 bases, with 16 bases left between them. The V gene's germline CDR1 is MNHEY and CDR2 SMNVEV (reference sequence). This CDR3 contains 17 residues.

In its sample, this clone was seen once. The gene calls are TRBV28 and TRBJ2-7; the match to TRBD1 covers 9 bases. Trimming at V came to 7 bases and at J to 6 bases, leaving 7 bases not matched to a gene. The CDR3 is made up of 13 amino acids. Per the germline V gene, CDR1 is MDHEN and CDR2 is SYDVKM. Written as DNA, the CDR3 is TGTGCCAGCAAAAGGACAGGGGACCTCGAGCAGTACTTC. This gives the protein CASKRTGDLEQYF.

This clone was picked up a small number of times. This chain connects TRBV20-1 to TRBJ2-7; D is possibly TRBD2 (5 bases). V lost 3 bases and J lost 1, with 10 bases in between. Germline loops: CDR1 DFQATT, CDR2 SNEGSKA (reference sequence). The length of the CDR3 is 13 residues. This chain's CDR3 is CSASPGFSYEQYF. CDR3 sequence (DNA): TGCAGTGCTAGTCCGGGGTTTTCCTACGAGCAGTACTTC.

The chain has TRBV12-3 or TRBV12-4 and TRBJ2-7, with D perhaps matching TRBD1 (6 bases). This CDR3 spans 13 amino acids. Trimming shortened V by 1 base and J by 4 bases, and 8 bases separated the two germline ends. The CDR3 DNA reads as TGTGCCAGCAGTTTAGGGGACAAGTACGAGCAGTACTTC. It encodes CASSLGDKYEQYF.

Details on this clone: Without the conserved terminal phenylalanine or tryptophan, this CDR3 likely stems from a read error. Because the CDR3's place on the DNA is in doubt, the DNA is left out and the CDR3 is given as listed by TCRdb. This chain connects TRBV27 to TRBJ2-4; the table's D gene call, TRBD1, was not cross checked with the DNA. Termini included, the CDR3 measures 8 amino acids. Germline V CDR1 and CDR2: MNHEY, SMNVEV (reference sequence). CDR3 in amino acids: CASSPGTV.